The rows below give T cell receptor beta chains drawn from one sample of a study of T cells in localized non-small cell lung cancer. Assay: immunoSEQ multiplex PCR; the TCRdb copy retains only in-frame clones and omits some. Of over 20,000 clones listed, roughly 90% were seen once; the top ten hold around 15%. Here the sequenced sample was peripheral blood, taken before any cancer treatment. The receptors here all came from a man between 35 and 75 years old with stage III squamous cell lung carcinoma. Both conserved end residues are part of each CDR3. Each record gives: CDR3 protein, V gene.

CDR3: CASSTRRGSGSYEQYF
V: TRBV6-6

CDR3: CASSSGQPYEQYF
V: TRBV28

CDR3: CASSPGTGVGQYF
V: TRBV19

CDR3: CASSLQGGGETEAFF
V: TRBV5-1

CDR3: CASSRQGGYGYTF
V: TRBV5-4

CDR3: CASSLGTGRNQPQHF
V: TRBV6-5

CDR3: CASSVWTGDEFTEAFF
V: TRBV2

CDR3: CASSLSSGGQETQYF
V: TRBV7-2

CDR3: CASSPRDRGGSDTQYF
V: TRBV4-2

CDR3: CASSDRTGGPYEQYF
V: TRBV7-6

CDR3: CASSHGTGSSYEQYF
V: TRBV4-3

CDR3: CASSTAQTYEQYF
V: TRBV27

CDR3: CASSTISGRAMYEQYF
V: TRBV5-6

CDR3: CASSPWTSGSRETQYF
V: TRBV27

CDR3: CASSELASDEQYF
V: TRBV2

CDR3: CASSLGTGGAYEQYF
V: TRBV9

CDR3: CASSLVGEAYNEQFF
V: TRBV5-1

CDR3: CASSQDWLAGGNNEQFF
V: TRBV4-3

CDR3: CASSLGGGSYNEQFF
V: TRBV5-4

CDR3: CASSPEAGGNQPQHF
V: TRBV28

CDR3: CASSLEGSGANVLTF
V: TRBV28

CDR3: CASSPQTGGADTQYF
V: TRBV7-2

CDR3: CASSLVATSYEQYF
V: TRBV7-9

CDR3: CASSYGGSEVGYGYTF
V: TRBV6-5

CDR3: CASSSGTSANIQYF
V: TRBV27

CDR3: CASSIGSTWDQPQHF
V: TRBV19

CDR3: CASTKTPDRGAGTSKLFF
V: TRBV7-2

CDR3: CASSFVTSRTGELFF
V: TRBV5-4

CDR3: CASSLGYQSNTGELFF
V: TRBV5-6

CDR3: CASSLGSGIRLRDGYTF
V: TRBV7-2

CDR3: CASSSSGRVPFF
V: TRBV19

CDR3: CASSAAPGSSDTQYF
V: TRBV9

CDR3: CASSPPGSGVNIQYF
V: TRBV19

CDR3: CASSPDRDSNQPQHF
V: TRBV28

CDR3: CASSRRGSREQYF
V: TRBV6-5

CDR3: CASSLAGDVDYGYTF
V: TRBV7-6

CDR3: CASSLETGNTEAFF
V: TRBV5-1

CDR3: CASSFWGTDTQYF
V: TRBV5-6

CDR3: CASSLLVSGGFGEQYF
V: TRBV27

CDR3: CASSLVGQETQYF
V: TRBV5-4

CDR3: CASSFTAVNTEAFF
V: TRBV5-4

CDR3: CASSFGGVATNEKLFF
V: TRBV28

CDR3: CASSEAGTDQETQYF
V: TRBV2

CDR3: CASSRGGTSGGGYQETQYF
V: TRBV7-7

CDR3: CASSISDRGYTEAFF
V: TRBV19

CDR3: CASSKGNSSWQRPYEQYF
V: TRBV21-1

CDR3: CASTGQGMRGLFF
V: TRBV19

CDR3: CSVSDRGNGYTF
V: TRBV29-1

CDR3: CASSLPGLAGTDTQYF
V: TRBV27

CDR3: CASSYSNQPQHF
V: TRBV28

CDR3: CASSHPGLAGSYTGELFF
V: TRBV4-2

CDR3: CASNTGQKGETQYF
V: TRBV11-2

CDR3: CASSLYWAVGGAETDTQYF
V: TRBV11-3